The rows below give T cell receptor beta chains drawn from one sample of a study of shared clonotypes between healthy human individuals. Measured with immunoSEQ multiplex PCR; TCRdb has only the in-frame clones, and not every one. The table shows roughly 2.1 million clones, with roughly 91% occurring only once. The sequenced material came from naive CD8+ T cells from PBMCs. These receptors all come from a man between 18 and 29 years old in good health. Some clones in this sample may be carry-over from other donors' samples. CDR3s include the opening cysteine and the closing phenylalanine or tryptophan. The D gene is left open where the match is weak. Size is omitted from some rows. Given values are once, few, many or a class for expanded clones.

d_gene,j_gene,abundance,v_gene,CDR3nt,CDR3aa
NA,TRBJ2-3,NA,TRBV29-1,TGCAGCGTTCCGGACAGGCGGGAAGATCCTAGCACAGATACGCAGTATTTT,CSVPDRREDPSTDTQYF
TRBD2,TRBJ2-5,NA,TRBV28,TGTGCCAGCAGTTTGCCAGCGGGAGGGTTGCGGGAGACCCAGTACTTC,CASSLPAGGLRETQYF
NA,TRBJ1-4,NA,TRBV15,TGTGCCACCAGCAGGACCAAGTTACAACTGTTTTTT,CATSRTKLQLFF
NA,TRBJ1-3,NA,TRBV2,TGTGCCAGCAGTGGCGGGGTTGGGGGTGGTGGAAACACCATATATTTT,CASSGGVGGGGNTIYF
NA,TRBJ2-1,NA,TRBV11-2,TGTGCCAGCAGCTTAAGGTTGGGCCTGGAGGGGGATGAGCAGTTCTTC,CASSLRLGLEGDEQFF
NA,TRBJ1-6,NA,TRBV5-6,TGTGCCAGCAGCTTGGAGGGTTCCACAGTCCTGTCGCATTATTCACCCCTCCACTTT,CASSLEGSTVLSHYSPLHF
NA,TRBJ1-5,NA,TRBV7-8,TGTGCCAGCAGCCATTTCACCGGGACACTCTATCAGCCCCAGCATTTT,CASSHFTGTLYQPQHF
TRBD2,TRBJ2-3,NA,TRBV2,TGTGCCAGCAGTGAGTGGGGTAGCGGGAGAACAGATACGCAGTATTTT,CASSEWGSGRTDTQYF
NA,TRBJ1-2,NA,TRBV27,TGTGCCAGCAGGGACGGGCCTTATGGCTACACCTTC,CASRDGPYGYTF
NA,TRBJ1-1,NA,TRBV28,TGTGCCAGCAGTCCCCGGGACATCGACACTGAAGCTTTCTTT,CASSPRDIDTEAFF
NA,TRBJ1-2,NA,TRBV5-4,TGTGCCAGCAGCTTGCGGCGGGAGGCCCCCCTTAACTATGGCTACACCTTC,CASSLRREAPLNYGYTF
NA,TRBJ2-1,NA,TRBV4-3,TGCGCCAGCAGCCAAGATGAAACGGGATCGAGGGAGCAGTTCTTC,CASSQDETGSREQFF
NA,TRBJ1-4,NA,TRBV7-8,TGTGCCAGCAGCTTCCCTTTCTTACATAGGGGCCCTAATGAAAAACTGTTTTTT,CASSFPFLHRGPNEKLFF
TRBD2,TRBJ2-7,once,TRBV10-3,TGTGCCATCAGGACCATGACTAGCGGGAGGCACGAGCAGTACTTC,CAIRTMTSGRHEQYF
TRBD2,TRBJ2-1,NA,TRBV2,TGTGCCAGTACAAGCGGGAGGGAGAACAATGAGCAGTTCTTC,CASTSGRENNEQFF
TRBD2,TRBJ2-3,NA,TRBV5-6,TGTGCCAGCAGCTCGCTAGCGGGCGGCACAGATACGCAGTATTTT,CASSSLAGGTDTQYF
TRBD1,TRBJ2-2,NA,TRBV27,TGTGCCAGCAGTTTCCCTACAGGGGCCGGGGAGCTGTTTTTT,CASSFPTGAGELFF
TRBD1,TRBJ1-3,NA,TRBV7-6,TGTGCCAGCAGCTTAGCGGGGGACAGGTACTCTGGAAACACCATATATTTT,CASSLAGDRYSGNTIYF
NA,TRBJ1-2,once,TRBV11-2,TGTGCCAGCAGCTTAGATCCTAGGGCTGGCTACACCTTC,CASSLDPRAGYTF
TRBD2,TRBJ2-1,NA,TRBV7-9,TGTGCCAGCAGCTCTAGCGGGAGGGGAGAGCAGTTCTTC,CASSSSGRGEQFF
NA,TRBJ2-1,NA,TRBV29-1,TGCAGCGTTGAAGGCAGGGGTTCCTACAATGAGCAGTTCTTC,CSVEGRGSYNEQFF
NA,TRBJ1-5,few,TRBV28,TGTGCCAGCAGTTTATTTTTGGGTGGCAATCAGCCCCAGCATTTT,CASSLFLGGNQPQHF
NA,TRBJ2-7,NA,TRBV6-5,TGTGCCAGCAGTTACGGAGACGAGCAGTACTTC,CASSYGDEQYF
TRBD2,TRBJ2-7,NA,TRBV7-6,TGTGCCAGCAGCCCCCGGACTAGCGGGACTTACGAGCAGTACTTC,CASSPRTSGTYEQYF
NA,TRBJ2-5,NA,TRBV19,TGTGCCAGTAGTATAGACTACCAAGAGACCCAGTACTTC,CASSIDYQETQYF
NA,TRBJ1-5,NA,TRBV28,TGTGCCAGCAGTTTGTCCCCCCATATTAGGGAGGGCCAGCCCCAGCATTTT,CASSLSPHIREGQPQHF
NA,TRBJ1-4,NA,TRBV5-1,TGCGCCAGCAGCTCAGAATCAGGGGTCCCAGGAGAAAAACTGTTTTTT,CASSSESGVPGEKLFF
TRBD1,TRBJ1-1,once,TRBV28,TGTGCCAGTCAGATCCGGGACAGGGGCACTGAAGCTTTCTTT,CASQIRDRGTEAFF
NA,TRBJ2-7,NA,TRBV6-1,TGTGCCAGCAGTAGCGACAGATACCTCTACGAGCAGTACTTC,CASSSDRYLYEQYF
NA,TRBJ1-1,NA,TRBV6-1,TGTGCCAGCAGTGAACACGGGACGGACACTGAAGCTTTCTTT,CASSEHGTDTEAFF
NA,TRBJ1-1,NA,TRBV7-9,TGTGCCAGCAGCTTAGTGGGTAGCCTGAACACTGAAGCTTTCTTT,CASSLVGSLNTEAFF